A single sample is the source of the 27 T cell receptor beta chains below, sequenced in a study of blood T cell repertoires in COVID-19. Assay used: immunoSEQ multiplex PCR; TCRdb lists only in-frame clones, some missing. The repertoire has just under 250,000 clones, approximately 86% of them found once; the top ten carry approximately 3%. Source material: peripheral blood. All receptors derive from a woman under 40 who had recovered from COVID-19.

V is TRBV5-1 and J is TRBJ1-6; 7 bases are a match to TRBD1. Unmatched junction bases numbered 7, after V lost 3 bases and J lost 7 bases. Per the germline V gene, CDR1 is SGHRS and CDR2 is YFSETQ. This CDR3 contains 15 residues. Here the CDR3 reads CASSWAGTENSPLHF. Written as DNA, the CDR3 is TGCGCCAGCAGCTGGGCCGGGACAGAGAATTCACCCCTCCACTTT.

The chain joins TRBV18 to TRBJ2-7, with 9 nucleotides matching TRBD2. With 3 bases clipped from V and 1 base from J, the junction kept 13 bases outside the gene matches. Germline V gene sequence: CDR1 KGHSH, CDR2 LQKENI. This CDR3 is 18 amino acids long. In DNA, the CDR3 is TGTGCCAGCTCACCCCGGGATCGAATAGCGGGGGCATCCTACGAGCAGTACTTC. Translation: CASSPRDRIAGASYEQYF.

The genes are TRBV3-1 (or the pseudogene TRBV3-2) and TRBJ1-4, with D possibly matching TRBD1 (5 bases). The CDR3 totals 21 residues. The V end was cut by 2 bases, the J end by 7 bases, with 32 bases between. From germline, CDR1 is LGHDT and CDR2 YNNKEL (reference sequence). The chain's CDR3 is CASSQCESRPPRQCVSEKLFF. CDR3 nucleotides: TGTGCCAGCAGCCAATGTGAGAGCCGGCCGCCTCGACAGTGCGTTTCTGAAAAACTGTTTTTT.

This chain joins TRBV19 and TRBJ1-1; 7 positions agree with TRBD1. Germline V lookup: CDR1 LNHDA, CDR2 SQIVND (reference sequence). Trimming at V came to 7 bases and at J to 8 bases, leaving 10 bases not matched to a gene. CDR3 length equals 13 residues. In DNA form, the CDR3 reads TGTGCCAGTACTAGGGGGCGCGGAGGAGAAGCTTTCTTT. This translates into CASTRGRGGEAFF.

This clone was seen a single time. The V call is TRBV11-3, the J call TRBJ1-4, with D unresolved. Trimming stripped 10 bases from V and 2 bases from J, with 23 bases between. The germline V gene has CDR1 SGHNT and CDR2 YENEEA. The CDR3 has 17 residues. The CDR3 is CATRAIPGKMTNEKLFF. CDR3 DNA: TGTGCCACCCGGGCCATTCCCGGGAAGATGACTAATGAAAAACTGTTTTTT.

The CDR3 here is CASSGGPYEQYF. CDR3 DNA: TGTGCCAGCAGTGGGGGCCCCTACGAGCAGTACTTC. The chain has TRBV12-3 or TRBV12-4 and TRBJ2-7; possibly TRBD1 for D (6 bases). The CDR3 length is 12 residues. V lost 5 bases, J lost 2 bases, and 7 bases lay in between.

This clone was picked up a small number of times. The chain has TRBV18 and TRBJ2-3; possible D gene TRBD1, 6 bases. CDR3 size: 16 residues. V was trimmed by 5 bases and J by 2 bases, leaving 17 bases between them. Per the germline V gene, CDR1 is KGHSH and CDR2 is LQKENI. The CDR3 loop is CASSAPTGTTTDTQYF. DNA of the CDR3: TGTGCCAGCTCAGCCCCCACAGGGACCACCACAGATACGCAGTATTTT.

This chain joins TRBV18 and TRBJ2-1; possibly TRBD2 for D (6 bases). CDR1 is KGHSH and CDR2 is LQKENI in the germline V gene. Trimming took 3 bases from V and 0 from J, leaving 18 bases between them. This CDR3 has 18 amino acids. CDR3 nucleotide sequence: TGTGCCAGCTCACCCGTCCTGCAGGGAGCGGGCTCCTACAATGAGCAGTTCTTC. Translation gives CASSPVLQGAGSYNEQFF.

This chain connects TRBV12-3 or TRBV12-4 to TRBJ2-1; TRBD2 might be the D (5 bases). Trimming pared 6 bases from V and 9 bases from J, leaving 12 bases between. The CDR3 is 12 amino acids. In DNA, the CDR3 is TGTGCCAGCAGGTACTCTGAGGGTGAGCAGTTCTTC. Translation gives CASRYSEGEQFF.

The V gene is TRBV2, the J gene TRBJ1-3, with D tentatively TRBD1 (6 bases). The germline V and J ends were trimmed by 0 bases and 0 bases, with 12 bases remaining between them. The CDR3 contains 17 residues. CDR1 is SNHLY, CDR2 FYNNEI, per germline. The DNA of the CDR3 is TGTGCCAGCAGTGAAGCCCTCGACAGGATCTCTGGAAACACCATATATTTT. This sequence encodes CASSEALDRISGNTIYF.

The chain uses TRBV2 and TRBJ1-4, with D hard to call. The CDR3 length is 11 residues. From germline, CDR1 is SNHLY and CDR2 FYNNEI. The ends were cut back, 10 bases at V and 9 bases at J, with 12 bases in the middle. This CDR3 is CATARSQKLFF. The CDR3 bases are TGTGCCACCGCAAGGAGTCAAAAACTGTTTTTT.

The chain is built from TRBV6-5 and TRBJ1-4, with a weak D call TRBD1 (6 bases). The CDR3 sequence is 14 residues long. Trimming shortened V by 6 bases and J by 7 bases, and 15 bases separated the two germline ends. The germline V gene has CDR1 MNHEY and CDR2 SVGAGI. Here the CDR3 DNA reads TGTGCCAGCAGCCCGACAGGCCCGGGTGAAAAACTGTTTTTT. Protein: CASSPTGPGEKLFF.

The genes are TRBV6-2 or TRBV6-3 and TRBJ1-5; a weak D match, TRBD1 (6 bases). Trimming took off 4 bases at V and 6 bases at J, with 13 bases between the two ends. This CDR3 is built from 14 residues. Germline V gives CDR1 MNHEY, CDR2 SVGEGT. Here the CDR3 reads CASSLQGATQPQHF. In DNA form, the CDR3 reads TGTGCCAGCAGTTTACAGGGTGCGACTCAGCCCCAGCATTTT.

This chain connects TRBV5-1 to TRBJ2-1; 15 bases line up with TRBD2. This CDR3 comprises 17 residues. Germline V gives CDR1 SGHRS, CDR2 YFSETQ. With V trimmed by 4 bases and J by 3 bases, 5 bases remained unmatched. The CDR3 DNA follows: TGCGCCAGCAGCCCTGGACTAGCGGGGGGGCTCTACAATGAGCAGTTCTTC. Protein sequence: CASSPGLAGGLYNEQFF.

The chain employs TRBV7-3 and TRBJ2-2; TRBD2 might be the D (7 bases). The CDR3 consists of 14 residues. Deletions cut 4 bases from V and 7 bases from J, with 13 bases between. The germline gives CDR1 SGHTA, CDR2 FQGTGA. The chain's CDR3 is CASSSGGANGELFF. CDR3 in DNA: TGTGCCAGCAGCTCGGGGGGCGCAAACGGGGAGCTGTTTTTT.

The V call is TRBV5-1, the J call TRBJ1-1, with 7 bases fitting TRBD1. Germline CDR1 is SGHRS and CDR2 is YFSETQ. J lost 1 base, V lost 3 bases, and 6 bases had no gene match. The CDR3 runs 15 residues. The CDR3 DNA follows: TGCGCCAGCAGCTCTACCGGGACAGCGAACACTGAAGCTTTCTTT. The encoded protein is CASSSTGTANTEAFF.

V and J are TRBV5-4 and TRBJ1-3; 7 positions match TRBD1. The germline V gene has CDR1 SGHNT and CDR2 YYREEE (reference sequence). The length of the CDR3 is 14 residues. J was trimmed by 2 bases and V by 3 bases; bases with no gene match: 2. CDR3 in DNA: TGTGCCAGCAGCTCGGGACAGCCTGGAAACACCATATATTTT. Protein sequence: CASSSGQPGNTIYF.

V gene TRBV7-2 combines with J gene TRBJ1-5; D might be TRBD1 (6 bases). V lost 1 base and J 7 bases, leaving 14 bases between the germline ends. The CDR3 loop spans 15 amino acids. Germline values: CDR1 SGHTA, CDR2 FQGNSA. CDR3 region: CASSLVNRVKQPQHF. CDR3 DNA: TGTGCCAGCAGCTTAGTTAACAGGGTTAAGCAGCCCCAGCATTTT.

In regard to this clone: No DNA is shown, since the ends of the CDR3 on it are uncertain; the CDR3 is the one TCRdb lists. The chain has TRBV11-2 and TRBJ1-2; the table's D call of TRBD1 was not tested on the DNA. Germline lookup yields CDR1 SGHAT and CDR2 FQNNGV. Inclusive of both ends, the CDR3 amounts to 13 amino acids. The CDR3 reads CASSPVGSGAGTF.

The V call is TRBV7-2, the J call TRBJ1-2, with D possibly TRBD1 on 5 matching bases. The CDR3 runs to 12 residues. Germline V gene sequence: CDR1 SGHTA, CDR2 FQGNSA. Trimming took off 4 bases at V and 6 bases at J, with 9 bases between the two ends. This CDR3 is CASSSTGDGYTF. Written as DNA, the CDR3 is TGTGCCAGCAGCTCCACAGGAGATGGCTACACCTTC.

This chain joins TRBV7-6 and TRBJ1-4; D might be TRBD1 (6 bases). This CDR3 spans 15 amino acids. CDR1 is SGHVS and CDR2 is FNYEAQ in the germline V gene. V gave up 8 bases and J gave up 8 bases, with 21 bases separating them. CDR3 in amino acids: CASAGQTRAGEKLFF. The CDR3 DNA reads TGTGCCAGCGCAGGACAGACTCGCGCAGGAGAAAAACTGTTTTTT.

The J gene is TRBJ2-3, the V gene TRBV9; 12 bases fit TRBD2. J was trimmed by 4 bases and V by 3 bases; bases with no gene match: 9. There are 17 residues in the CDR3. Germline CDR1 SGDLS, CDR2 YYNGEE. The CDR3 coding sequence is TGTGCCAGCAGCGCTCGGACACTAGCGGGGGGCGCAGATACGCAGTATTTT. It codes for CASSARTLAGGADTQYF.

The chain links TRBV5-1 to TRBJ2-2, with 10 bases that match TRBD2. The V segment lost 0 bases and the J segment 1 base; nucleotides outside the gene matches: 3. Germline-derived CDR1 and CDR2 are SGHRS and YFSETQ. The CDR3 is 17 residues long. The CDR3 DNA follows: TGCGCCAGCAGCTTGGCACGGACTAGCGGGAACACCGGGGAGCTGTTTTTT. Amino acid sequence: CASSLARTSGNTGELFF.

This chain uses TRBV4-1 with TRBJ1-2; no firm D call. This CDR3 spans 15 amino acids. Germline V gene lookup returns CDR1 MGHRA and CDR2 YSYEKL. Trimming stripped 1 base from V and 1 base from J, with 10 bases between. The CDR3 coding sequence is TGCGCCAGCAGCCAAGTTCTGACACTTAACTATGGCTACACCTTC. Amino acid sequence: CASSQVLTLNYGYTF.

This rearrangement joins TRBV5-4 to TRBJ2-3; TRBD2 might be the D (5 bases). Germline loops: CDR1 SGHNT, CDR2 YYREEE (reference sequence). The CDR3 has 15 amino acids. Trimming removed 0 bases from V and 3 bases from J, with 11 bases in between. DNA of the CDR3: TGTGCCAGCAGCTTGGCCACTAGTCAGACAGATACGCAGTATTTT. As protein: CASSLATSQTDTQYF.

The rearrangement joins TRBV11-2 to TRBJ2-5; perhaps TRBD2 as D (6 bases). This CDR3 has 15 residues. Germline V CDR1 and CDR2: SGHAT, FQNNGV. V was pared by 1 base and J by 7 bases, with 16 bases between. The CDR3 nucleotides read TGTGCCAGCAGCTTAGCGTCAGGCGGGGTAGCGACCCAGTACTTC. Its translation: CASSLASGGVATQYF.

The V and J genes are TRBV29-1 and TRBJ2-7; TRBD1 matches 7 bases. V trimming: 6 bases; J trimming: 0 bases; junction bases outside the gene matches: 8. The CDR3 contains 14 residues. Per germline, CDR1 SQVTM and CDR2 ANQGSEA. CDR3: CSVLDRASSYEQYF. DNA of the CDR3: TGCAGCGTCCTTGACAGGGCGAGCTCCTACGAGCAGTACTTC.